This entry lists 11 T cell receptor beta chains sequenced from one sample in a study of T-cell memory formation after mild COVID-19 (dated by TCRdb to the early 2020s). The library was generated by 5' RACE. Sequencing was performed on an Illumina NovaSeq 6000. Clones were called with MiXCR by TCRdb after fastp trimmed the public reads at Q25, and only in-frame beta chains were retained. CDR3 protein duplicates are merged, each entry listing the most common genes and DNA. A total of 110,000 to 150,000 distinct CDR3 sequences appear in this sample, 11% to 15% of them only once. Under 30% of the sample rests with the top ten. Source material: PBMCs or a T cell subset sorted from them (not recorded which). The origin of the receptors is an adult woman who had mild COVID-19 (a few samples of this study predate the infection). The sample titles of this study are shuffled in the database, so cell type and time point are left out; the donor was told from shared clones.

This chain connects TRBV19 to TRBJ1-2; D gene uncertain. The germline V and J ends were trimmed by 0 bases and 12 bases, with 5 bases remaining between them. Germline V gives CDR1 LNHDA, CDR2 SQIVND (reference sequence). This CDR3 contains 10 residues. CDR3 protein: CASSIDPHTF. The CDR3 region has the DNA TGTGCCAGTAGTATAGATCCGCACACCTTC.

The chain is built from TRBV7-9 and TRBJ2-1, with 7 bases identical to TRBD1. The CDR3 runs 16 residues. J gave up 8 bases and V 6 bases, and 16 bases lay outside the gene matches. Germline CDR1 reads SEHNR; CDR2 reads FQNEAQ (reference sequence). The CDR3 sequence: CASRDGGTDTLHEQFF. The CDR3 DNA reads as TGTGCCAGCAGGGATGGTGGGACAGACACCCTCCATGAGCAGTTCTTC.

This clonotype was detected a few times. The chain couples TRBV12-3 or TRBV12-4 to TRBJ2-2; TRBD2 matches at 9 bases. The V and J ends lost 6 bases and 7 bases, in that order; junction bases with no gene match: 9. CDR3 length equals 15 residues. CDR3 in DNA: TGTGCCAGCAGAGTACCGGGACTAGCTGTCGGGGAGCTGTTTTTT. Protein: CASRVPGLAVGELFF.

This chain joins TRBV5-1 and TRBJ1-5, with 10 bases lining up with TRBD1. V was pared by 4 bases and J by 0 bases, with 4 bases of the junction left unmatched. CDR1 is SGHRS and CDR2 is YFSETQ in the germline V gene. There are 16 residues in the CDR3. The CDR3: CASSPGDRGSNQPQHF. CDR3 nucleotide sequence: TGCGCCAGCAGCCCAGGGGACAGGGGTAGCAATCAGCCCCAGCATTTT. The full variable domain, its missing parts supplied by reference TRBV5-1 and TRBJ1-5, is KAGVTQTPRYLIKTRGQQVTLSCSPISGHRSVSWYQQTPGQGLQFLFEYFSETQRNKGNFPGRFSGRQFSNSRSEMNVSTLELGDSALYLCASSPGDRGSNQPQHFGDGTRLSIL.

The chain is built from TRBV6-6 and TRBJ1-6; 9 bases agree with TRBD1. The CDR3 is made up of 16 amino acids. Germline loops: CDR1 MNHNY, CDR2 SVGAGI (reference sequence). The V and J ends lost 6 bases and 7 bases, in that order; junction bases with no gene match: 10. CDR3 sequence (DNA): TGTGCCAGCAGCCCGGGACAGGGATCGCGCAATTCACCCCTCCACTTT. This sequence encodes CASSPGQGSRNSPLHF.

The V call is TRBV9, the J call TRBJ1-2; D uncertain. V lost 0 bases, J lost 3 bases, and 12 bases lay in between. CDR1 and CDR2 from the germline V gene are SGDLS and YYNGEE. This CDR3 spans 15 amino acids. The DNA of the CDR3 is TGTGCCAGCAGCGTAGATTTTATGGGTTACTATGGCTACACCTTC. This encodes CASSVDFMGYYGYTF.

This clonotype came up a few times. The chain employs TRBV7-9 and TRBJ2-5; D unresolved. Trimming shortened V by 11 bases and J by 7 bases, and 14 bases separated the two germline ends. This CDR3 is built from 11 residues. Germline values: CDR1 SEHNR, CDR2 FQNEAQ (reference sequence). CDR3 region: CAAVSLATQYF. The CDR3 DNA follows: TGTGCCGCTGTTTCACTGGCGACCCAGTACTTC. Supplemented by reference TRBV7-9 and TRBJ2-5, the full variable domain reads DTGVSQNPRHKITKRGQNVTFRCDPISEHNRLYWYRQTLGQGPEFLTYFQNEAQLEKSRLLSDRFSAERPKGSFSTLEIQRTEQGDSAMYLCAAVSLATQYFGPGTRLLVL.

This clonotype was observed a few times. The CDR3 spells CASSRRNGRPYEQYF. For the CDR3, the DNA is TGTGCCAGCAGCCGCAGGAACGGGAGGCCCTACGAGCAGTACTTC. The gene calls are TRBV3-1 and TRBJ2-7; 7 nucleotides align to TRBD2. The V and J ends lost 4 bases and 2 bases, in that order; junction bases with no gene match: 8. The CDR3 has 15 residues. Per germline, CDR1 LGHDT and CDR2 YNNKEL (reference sequence).

This clonotype was seen a handful of times. The chain has TRBV27 and TRBJ2-7; D uncertain. Germline V gives CDR1 MNHEY, CDR2 SMNVEV (reference sequence). The ends were cut back, 0 bases at V and 0 bases at J, with 9 bases in the middle. The CDR3 runs to 15 residues. The CDR3 DNA follows: TGTGCCAGCAGTTTATCCCACCGCAGCTCCTACGAGCAGTACTTC. As protein: CASSLSHRSSYEQYF.

This clonotype has a handful of counts. V and J are TRBV4-3 and TRBJ2-7, with D hard to call. Germline-derived CDR1 and CDR2 are LGHNA and YSLEER. Trimming stripped 1 base from V and 5 bases from J, with 12 bases between. CDR3 length: 14 residues. The CDR3 here is CASSQGSSSDEQYF. The CDR3 DNA is TGCGCCAGCAGCCAAGGTAGTAGCTCGGACGAGCAGTACTTC.

V and J are TRBV5-6 and TRBJ1-2, with TRBD1 matching 8 bases. The CDR3 is 15 residues long. V lost 3 bases, J lost 6 bases, and 10 bases stayed unmatched. Looked up from germline, CDR1 is SGHDT and CDR2 is YYEEEE. The CDR3 region is CASSSGGQGAHGYTF. Written as DNA, the CDR3 is TGTGCCAGCAGCTCAGGGGGCCAGGGAGCTCATGGCTACACCTTC.